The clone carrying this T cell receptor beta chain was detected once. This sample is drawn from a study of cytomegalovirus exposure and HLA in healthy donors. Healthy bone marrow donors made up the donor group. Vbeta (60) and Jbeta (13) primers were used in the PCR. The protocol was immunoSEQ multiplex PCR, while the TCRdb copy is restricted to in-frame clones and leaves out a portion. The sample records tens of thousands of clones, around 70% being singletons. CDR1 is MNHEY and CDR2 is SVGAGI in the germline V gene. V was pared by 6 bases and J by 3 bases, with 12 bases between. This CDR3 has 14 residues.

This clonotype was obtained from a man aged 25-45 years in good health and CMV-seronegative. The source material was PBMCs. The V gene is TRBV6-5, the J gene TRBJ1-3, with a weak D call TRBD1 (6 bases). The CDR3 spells CASRTQGHGNTIYF. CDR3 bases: TGTGCCAGCAGGACACAGGGCCATGGAAACACCATATATTTT.